The 20 T cell receptor beta chains listed next were all sequenced from one sample in a study of CD8+ T cells in alopecia areata (dated by TCRdb to the late 2010s). Preparation of the library involved the immunoSEQ multiplex PCR assay. For TCR sequencing, RNA was extracted from every sample and reverse transcribed into cDNA to serve as template. Held by TCRdb, this immuneACCESS table contains in-frame sequences only and omits some clones. Under half of the omission traces to an unresolved V gene where checked; the cause of the rest is unknown. In this sample the table shows some 240,000 clones, around three fifths of which occur a single time. The top ten clonotypes cover around 1.6% of the sample. The time point label, as the study defines it: about four weeks on oral tofacitinib. Per the publication, the treatment or condition label means: oral pan-JAK inhibitor, 5-10 mg twice daily. The sample consisted of CD4+ T cells sorted from blood, taken at week 4, from a patient treated with tofacitinib. Receptor source: a human donor with alopecia areata.

The chain uses TRBV5-1 and TRBJ1-1; 11 bases agree with TRBD1. The CDR3 loop spans 17 amino acids. J lost 1 base, V lost 3 bases, and 8 bases had no gene match. The germline CDR1 and CDR2 sequences are SGHRS and YFSETQ. Here the CDR3 DNA reads TGCGCCAGCAGCTGGACAGGGGGCAATAGTAGGAACACTGAAGCTTTCTTT. This translates into CASSWTGGNSRNTEAFF. The full variable domain, rest sourced from reference TRBV5-1 and TRBJ1-1, is KAGVTQTPRYLIKTRGQQVTLSCSPISGHRSVSWYQQTPGQGLQFLFEYFSETQRNKGNFPGRFSGRQFSNSRSEMNVSTLELGDSALYLCASSWTGGNSRNTEAFFGQGTRLTVV.

This clone was picked up many times. The rearrangement links TRBV28 to TRBJ2-1, with 7 positions matching TRBD2. The trim removed 6 bases at V and 7 bases at J, leaving 9 bases unmatched. Germline V CDR1 and CDR2: MDHEN, SYDVKM. The CDR3 is made up of 14 amino acids. CDR3 in amino acids: CASSAPGGWNEQFF. The DNA of the CDR3 is TGTGCCAGCAGCGCCCCGGGGGGATGGAATGAGCAGTTCTTC.

This chain uses TRBV9 with TRBJ1-6; D may be TRBD1 (5 bases). V was clipped by 3 bases and J by 9 bases, with 22 bases between them. There are 17 residues in the CDR3. Germline CDR1 is SGDLS and CDR2 is YYNGEE. The DNA for the CDR3 is TGTGCCAGCAGCGCAGACCTGAGGACGGGGGGGGTTTCACCCCTCCACTTT. Translating it yields CASSADLRTGGVSPLHF.

This clone was picked up a small number of times. This chain uses TRBV11-3 with TRBJ1-1; TRBD1 agrees at 7 bases. The CDR3 length is 16 residues. Germline V lookup: CDR1 SGHNT, CDR2 YENEEA. The V and J ends lost 1 base and 2 bases, in that order; junction bases with no gene match: 7. For the CDR3, the DNA is TGTGCCAGCAGCTTAGCGGGACAGAACATAAACACTGAAGCTTTCTTT. Translated, it gives CASSLAGQNINTEAFF.

This clone was picked up a small number of times. This chain uses TRBV4-3 with TRBJ1-2, with 7 bases aligning to TRBD1. J gave up 0 bases and V 4 bases, and 14 bases lay outside the gene matches. Germline CDR1 reads LGHNA; CDR2 reads YSLEER. CDR3 length equals 18 residues. CDR3 nucleotide sequence: TGCGCCAGCAGCCTCAAACGGGACAGAGCCCCCTCTAACTATGGCTACACCTTC. As protein: CASSLKRDRAPSNYGYTF.

Concerning this clone itself: Other DNA sequences in the sample encode the same CDR3. The J gene is TRBJ2-7, the V gene TRBV29-1, with TRBD1 matching 8 bases. CDR1 and CDR2 (germline): SQVTM, ANQGSEA. J gave up 6 bases and V 4 bases, and 2 bases lay outside the gene matches. The CDR3 has 11 amino acids. CDR3 coding DNA: TGCAGCGTTGGCGGACAGGGCGAGCAGTACTTC. Residues: CSVGGQGEQYF.

This sequence joins TRBV7-2 and TRBJ2-4, with 7 bases that match TRBD1. CDR1 and CDR2 from the germline V gene are SGHTA and FQGNSA. The CDR3 loop spans 12 amino acids. The V and J ends lost 1 base and 15 bases, in that order; junction bases with no gene match: 6. The CDR3 protein is CASSLETGHRYF. The CDR3 DNA is TGTGCCAGCAGCTTAGAGACAGGGCATCGGTACTTC.

The V and J genes are TRBV18 and TRBJ2-7; 11 nucleotides match TRBD1. V was clipped by 5 bases and J by 3 bases; unmatched bases: 3. CDR3 length: 14 amino acids. The germline V gene encodes CDR1 KGHSH and CDR2 LQKENI. The CDR3 DNA is TGTGCCAGCTCAAAGGGACAGGGGGTCTACGAGCAGTACTTC. Encoded protein: CASSKGQGVYEQYF.

The V gene is TRBV29-1, the J gene TRBJ1-2; unclear D gene. The CDR3 extends over 11 amino acids. Between the trimmed V and J ends, which lost 7 bases and 6 bases, there was a span of 12 bases. Germline CDR1 reads SQVTM; CDR2 reads ANQGSEA. CDR3 sequence reads: CSGTMLDGYTF. DNA of the CDR3: TGCAGCGGGACGATGTTGGATGGCTACACCTTC.

This clone has only a few counts. The CDR3 DNA sequence: TGCGCCAGCAGCCAAGAGTTAAGGACGGATACGCAGTATTTT. This encodes CASSQELRTDTQYF. This rearrangement joins TRBV4-3 to TRBJ2-3; D gene ambiguous. This CDR3 is built from 14 residues. Per the germline V gene, CDR1 is LGHNA and CDR2 is YSLEER. The V gene lost 0 bases and the J gene lost 6 bases, with 10 bases spanning the gap.

A remark on this clone: This CDR3 is also generated by other DNA sequences in the sample. The V gene is TRBV9, the J gene TRBJ2-1, with 13 bases matching TRBD2. In germline, CDR1 is SGDLS, CDR2 YYNGEE. The CDR3 totals 15 residues. V shed 2 bases and J 4 bases; nucleotides not matched to a gene: 0. The CDR3 nucleotides read TGTGCCAGCAGCGTGGGACTAGCGGGGTACAATGAGCAGTTCTTC. Protein sequence: CASSVGLAGYNEQFF. The variable domain in full, completed from reference TRBV9 and TRBJ2-1, reads DSGVTQTPKHLITATGQRVTLRCSPRSGDLSVYWYQQSLDQGLQFLIQYYNGEERAKGNILERFSAQQFPDLHSELNLSSLELGDSALYFCASSVGLAGYNEQFFGPGTRLTVL.

Remarks on this clone: The same CDR3 can be traced to other DNA sequences in this sample. The rearrangement joins TRBV29-1 to TRBJ1-1, with D unclear. Trimming took off 4 bases at V and 1 base at J, with 4 bases between the two ends. Germline V gene data show CDR1 as SQVTM and CDR2 as ANQGSEA. The CDR3 totals 11 residues. The CDR3: CSVGQNTEAFF. The CDR3 DNA follows: TGCAGCGTTGGACAGAACACTGAAGCTTTCTTT.

CDR3 sequence: CSGSTGGDQPQHF. The CDR3 nucleotides read TGCAGCGGATCGACAGGGGGAGATCAGCCCCAGCATTTT. The J gene is TRBJ1-5, the V gene TRBV29-1; 9 positions agree with TRBD1. Germline V lookup: CDR1 SQVTM, CDR2 ANQGSEA. Trimming removed 7 bases from V and 5 bases from J; junction bases left unmatched: 6. This CDR3 is 13 amino acids long.

V usage is TRBV4-3 and J usage is TRBJ1-5; unclear D gene. The V end was cut by 0 bases, the J end by 15 bases, with 15 bases between. Looked up from germline, CDR1 is LGHNA and CDR2 is YSLEER. CDR3 length: 13 amino acids. The CDR3 protein is CASSQDIQAPRHF. The CDR3 DNA is TGCGCCAGCAGCCAAGATATCCAGGCCCCTCGGCATTTT.

J is TRBJ1-6 and V is TRBV11-2, with D unclear. This CDR3 is 15 amino acids long. CDR1 is SGHAT and CDR2 is FQNNGV in the germline V gene. Between the trimmed V and J ends, which lost 6 bases and 3 bases, there was a span of 12 bases. As DNA, the CDR3 is TGTGCCAGCAGTCCAACAAGTAACTATAATTCACCCCTCCACTTT. Protein product: CASSPTSNYNSPLHF.

The chain employs TRBV5-6 and TRBJ2-7; D remains ambiguous. The CDR3 is made up of 12 amino acids. Germline CDR1 SGHDT, CDR2 YYEEEE. V shed 3 bases and J shed 3 bases, with 7 bases lying between them. In DNA, the CDR3 is TGTGCCAGCAGCTCCAATCTCTACGAGCAGTACTTC. It yields the protein CASSSNLYEQYF. Combining the CDR3 with reference TRBV5-6 and TRBJ2-7 gives the whole variable domain DAGVTQSPTHLIKTRGQQVTLRCSPKSGHDTVSWYQQALGQGPQFIFQYYEEEERQRGNFPDRFSGHQFPNYSSELNVNALLLGDSALYLCASSSNLYEQYFGPGTRLTVT.

The J gene is TRBJ1-5, the V gene TRBV27; D remains ambiguous. This CDR3 region has 13 residues. The V end lost 5 bases, the J end lost 9 bases, and 14 bases lay between the germline ends. Germline values: CDR1 MNHEY, CDR2 SMNVEV (reference sequence). The CDR3 reads CASSPYRGSPQHF. CDR3 nucleotide sequence: TGTGCCAGCAGTCCTTATCGAGGGTCGCCCCAGCATTTT.

The chain combines TRBV25-1 with TRBJ2-3, with a possible D match to TRBD1 (5 bases). This CDR3 contains 15 residues. V was cut by 7 bases and J by 0 bases, with 14 bases left in between. The germline V gene encodes CDR1 MGHDK and CDR2 SYGVNS. The DNA of the CDR3 is TGTGCCAGCAACCCGACAGTCCAAAGCACAGATACGCAGTATTTT. It codes for CASNPTVQSTDTQYF.

This clone was found many times. The rearrangement links TRBV6-5 to TRBJ1-2, with D perhaps matching TRBD1 (6 bases). CDR1 and CDR2 from the germline V gene are MNHEY and SVGAGI. V was trimmed by 2 bases and J by 8 bases, leaving 21 bases between them. CDR3 size: 16 residues. CDR3 residues: CASSYLVSRQGSGYTF. The CDR3 DNA follows: TGTGCCAGCAGTTACCTAGTGTCGCGGCAGGGGAGCGGCTACACCTTC.

This clone has only a few counts. The V call is TRBV2, the J call TRBJ1-4, with a weak D call TRBD1 (6 bases). The V gene lost 4 bases and the J gene lost 6 bases, with 12 bases spanning the gap. CDR3 size: 14 residues. Germline V CDR1 and CDR2: SNHLY, FYNNEI. The CDR3 reads CASSATGWDEKLFF. CDR3 bases: TGTGCCAGCAGTGCGACAGGTTGGGATGAAAAACTGTTTTTT.